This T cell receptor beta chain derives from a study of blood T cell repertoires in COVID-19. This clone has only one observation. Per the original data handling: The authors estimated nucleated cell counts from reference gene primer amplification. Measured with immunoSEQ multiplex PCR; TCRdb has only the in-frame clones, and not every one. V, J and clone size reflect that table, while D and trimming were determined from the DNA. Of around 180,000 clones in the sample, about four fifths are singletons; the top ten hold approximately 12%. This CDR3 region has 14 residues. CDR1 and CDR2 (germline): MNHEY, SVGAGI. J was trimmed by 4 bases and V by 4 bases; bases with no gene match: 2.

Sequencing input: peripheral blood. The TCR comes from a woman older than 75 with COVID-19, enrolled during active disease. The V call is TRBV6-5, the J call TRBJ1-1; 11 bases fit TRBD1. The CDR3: CASSSGQGATEAFF. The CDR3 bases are TGTGCCAGCAGTTCCGGACAGGGGGCCACTGAAGCTTTCTTT.